This record covers a single TCR beta chain. Antigen unknown. This specimen belongs to a study of shared clonotypes between healthy human individuals. Study background: Used for every donor were three CD4 naive, three CD4 memory, two CD8 naive and one CD8 memory plate.

Genomic DNA per cell subset filled all wells of several immunoSEQ plates. In the authors' methods: ImmunoSEQ gave junction-only sequences without quality scores, so filtering differed. Using immunoSEQ multiplex PCR, the repertoire was profiled, and TCRdb retains in-frame clones only, with some absent. V, J and clone size were drawn from that table, and D and trimming were deduced from the DNA. The sample has roughly 2.5 million clones; just over 90% are singletons. This CDR3 is built from 14 residues. CDR1 SGHRS and CDR2 YFSETQ come from the germline V gene. With V trimmed by 6 bases and J by 3 bases, 2 bases remained unmatched. Overall study findings and caveats: A handful of donors showed sharing of around 5% of naive CD4 clonotypes.

What was sequenced was naive CD4+ T cells sorted from blood. As to subset: CD45RA+ positively selected. The source of this sequence is a man younger than 35 in good health. The V and J genes are TRBV5-1 and TRBJ2-2, with TRBD2 identical over 10 bases. Here the CDR3 reads CASKREGYTGELFF. In DNA form, the CDR3 reads TGCGCCAGCAAGCGGGAGGGGTACACCGGGGAGCTGTTTTTT.